Following are 28 T cell receptor beta chains from one sample sequenced in a study of shared clonotypes between healthy human individuals. The repertoire was sequenced with immunoSEQ multiplex PCR; TCRdb's copy has only in-frame clones and lacks some. The sample consists of some 2,100,000 clones, 85% to 95% of them appearing once. As defined, naive CD8 cells were CD45RO-negative and positively selected for CCR7, with terminally differentiated effector memory CD45RA+ cells excluded. Sequenced material: naive CD8+ T cells from PBMCs. The source is a man in his late teens or twenties in good health. Some clones in this sample may be carry-over from other donors' samples.

The genes are TRBV7-9 and TRBJ1-3, with D tentatively TRBD1 (5 bases). The V end was cut by 4 bases, the J end by 7 bases, with 8 bases between. Germline CDR1 SEHNR, CDR2 FQNEAQ (reference sequence). The CDR3 extends over 12 amino acids. The chain's CDR3 is CASSWDGNTIYF. CDR3 nucleotide sequence: TGTGCCAGCAGCTGGGACGGCAACACCATATATTTT.

To note about this clone: This CDR3 is also generated by other DNA sequences in the sample. The chain has TRBV29-1 and TRBJ2-1, with a tentative D call TRBD1 (5 bases). The germline CDR1 and CDR2 sequences are SQVTM and ANQGSEA. There are 13 residues in the CDR3. Trimming took 4 bases from V and 4 from J, leaving 11 bases between them. CDR3 residues: CSVGRGAYNEQFF. The CDR3 DNA reads as TGCAGCGTTGGTAGGGGCGCTTACAATGAGCAGTTCTTC.

The chain carries TRBV4-1 and TRBJ2-5; 11 bases line up with TRBD2. The CDR3 is made up of 17 amino acids. Looked up from germline, CDR1 is MGHRA and CDR2 is YSYEKL. V gave up 4 bases and J gave up 2 bases; unmatched junction bases: 9. The CDR3 protein is CASSRGGGLAVQETQYF. The CDR3 DNA follows: TGCGCCAGCAGCCGAGGGGGGGGACTAGCGGTTCAAGAGACCCAGTACTTC.

The J gene is TRBJ2-1, the V gene TRBV30; the match to TRBD2 covers 10 bases. This CDR3 comprises 15 residues. The J segment lost 13 bases and the V segment lost 0 bases, leaving 12 bases of the junction unmatched. Germline CDR1 is GTSNPN and CDR2 is SVGIG (reference sequence). The DNA of the CDR3 is TGTGCCTGGAGTGTGGGATATCTAGCGGGAGTCGGACAGTTCTTC. This translates into CAWSVGYLAGVGQFF.

The DNA for the CDR3 is TGTGCCAGCAGTGAACTCGCGCCAGCTTCCTACGAGCAGTACTTC. This encodes CASSELAPASYEQYF. The chain links TRBV6-1 to TRBJ2-7; D unclear. The germline CDR1 and CDR2 sequences are MNHNS and SASEGT. The CDR3 spans 15 residues. Trimming stripped 2 bases from V and 1 base from J, with 12 bases between.

The chain links TRBV11-2 to TRBJ1-1; D may be TRBD1 (5 bases). In germline, CDR1 is SGHAT, CDR2 FQNNGV. The V gene lost 2 bases and the J gene lost 5 bases, with 18 bases spanning the gap. This CDR3 comprises 16 residues. This CDR3 is CASSLRPEGLETEAFF. As DNA, the CDR3 is TGTGCCAGCAGCTTAAGGCCCGAGGGGCTGGAGACTGAAGCTTTCTTT.

V usage is TRBV29-1 and J usage is TRBJ2-1, with a weak D call TRBD2 (6 bases). From germline, CDR1 is SQVTM and CDR2 ANQGSEA. CDR3 size: 15 residues. V was trimmed by 4 bases and J by 7 bases, leaving 20 bases between them. The CDR3 DNA reads as TGCAGCGTTGCCCCTCGGGGGATGGTAGCAAATGAGCAGTTCTTC. Translated: CSVAPRGMVANEQFF.

This chain connects TRBV5-1 to TRBJ1-2; TRBD1 aligns across 8 bases. J lost 4 bases, V lost 4 bases, and 9 bases had no gene match. This CDR3 has 15 amino acids. Per germline, CDR1 SGHRS and CDR2 YFSETQ. CDR3 loop: CASSDPGQVGYGYTF. The CDR3 nucleotides are TGCGCCAGCAGCGATCCGGGACAGGTGGGCTATGGCTACACCTTC.

The rearrangement uses TRBV7-2 and TRBJ2-1, with D perhaps assigned TRBD1 or TRBD2 (5 bases each). The CDR3 length is 15 residues. Germline lookup yields CDR1 SGHTA and CDR2 FQGNSA. Trimming removed 5 bases from V and 8 bases from J, with 19 bases in between. The CDR3, as DNA: TGTGCCAGCAGCCCCTATGGGGGATGGTCTGATGAGCAGTTCTTC. As protein: CASSPYGGWSDEQFF.

V usage is TRBV5-6 and J usage is TRBJ2-3; D might be TRBD2 (5 bases). Trimming left V 4 bases short and J 6 bases short, with 18 bases between. CDR3 length: 15 amino acids. Germline CDR1 SGHDT, CDR2 YYEEEE. The CDR3, as DNA: TGTGCCAGCAGCCACCGAGAGGGTCCCTGGGATACGCAGTATTTT. It codes for CASSHREGPWDTQYF.

The V gene is TRBV28, the J gene TRBJ1-1, with D unresolved. The germline CDR1 and CDR2 sequences are MDHEN and SYDVKM. The length of the CDR3 is 15 residues. V was trimmed by 1 base and J by 4 bases, leaving 13 bases between them. DNA for the CDR3: TGTGCCAGCAGTTTATCCCCCATTGTTGGCACTGAAGCTTTCTTT. It encodes CASSLSPIVGTEAFF. The entire variable domain, with the rest obtained from reference TRBV28 and TRBJ1-1, is as follows: DVKVTQSSRYLVKRTGEKVFLECVQDMDHENMFWYRQDPGLGLRLIYFSYDVKMKEKGDIPEGYSVSREKKERFSLILESASTNQTSMYLCASSLSPIVGTEAFFGQGTRLTVV.

The chain combines TRBV7-9 with TRBJ1-2; D possibly corresponds to TRBD1 (5 bases). Trimming stripped 5 bases from V and 5 bases from J, with 18 bases between. This CDR3 comprises 15 residues. Germline V gene sequence: CDR1 SEHNR, CDR2 FQNEAQ (reference sequence). The CDR3 DNA is TGTGCCAGCAGCCGACCGCGGACACGAGATTATGGCTACACCTTC. Translated, it gives CASSRPRTRDYGYTF.

The chain recombines TRBV25-1 with TRBJ2-7; 7 bases match TRBD2. V shed 0 bases and J 5 bases; nucleotides not matched to a gene: 10. The CDR3 covers 16 residues. CDR1 MGHDK and CDR2 SYGVNS come from the germline V gene. In nucleotides, the CDR3 is TGTGCCAGCAGTGAATATGTGGGAGGGCCAAAGAACGAGCAGTACTTC. The encoded protein is CASSEYVGGPKNEQYF.

The V call is TRBV28, the J call TRBJ2-3, with 7 bases fitting TRBD1. Germline V gene data show CDR1 as MDHEN and CDR2 as SYDVKM. Trimming took 5 bases from V and 1 from J; bases not matched to a gene: 12. The CDR3 spans 17 residues. The CDR3 loop is CASSPHRRGGGTDTQYF. The CDR3, as DNA: TGTGCCAGCAGTCCCCACCGCCGAGGGGGCGGCACAGATACGCAGTATTTT.

The chain's CDR3 is CASSPRGLEQFF. In nucleotides, the CDR3 is TGTGCCAGCAGCCCTCGGGGGCTTGAGCAGTTCTTC. The chain carries TRBV7-8 and TRBJ2-1; either TRBD1 or TRBD2 may supply D (6 bases each). The CDR3 runs to 12 residues. CDR1 is SGHVS and CDR2 is FQNEAQ in the germline V gene. Between the trimmed V and J ends, which lost 5 bases and 9 bases, there was a span of 11 bases.

J is TRBJ1-2 and V is TRBV12-5; the D gene is possibly TRBD1 (6 bases). The CDR3 runs to 14 residues. CDR1 and CDR2 from the germline V gene are LGHNT and FRNRAP. V was clipped by 2 bases and J by 0 bases, with 7 bases between them. In nucleotides, the CDR3 is TGTGCTAGTGGTTTGTCAGGGGCTAACTATGGCTACACCTTC. It specifies CASGLSGANYGYTF.

The chain carries TRBV2 and TRBJ2-1, with 7 bases matching TRBD2. The CDR3 is made up of 15 amino acids. V dropped 6 bases and J dropped 9; count of bases not matched to a gene: 14. The germline CDR1 and CDR2 sequences are SNHLY and FYNNEI. This CDR3 is CASRLRGGQAAEQFF. DNA of the CDR3: TGTGCCAGCAGATTACGGGGAGGGCAGGCGGCTGAGCAGTTCTTC.

This chain uses TRBV27 with TRBJ1-5; 8 bases line up with TRBD1. In germline, CDR1 is MNHEY, CDR2 SMNVEV (reference sequence). The CDR3 is made up of 15 amino acids. Trimming at V came to 4 bases and at J to 5 bases, leaving 7 bases not matched to a gene. Here the CDR3 reads CASSSQGARHQPQHF. CDR3 DNA: TGTGCCAGCAGTTCCCAGGGGGCGAGACATCAGCCCCAGCATTTT.

The chain combines TRBV4-3 with TRBJ2-7; TRBD2 might be the D (5 bases). V dropped 0 bases and J dropped 4 bases, with 13 bases sitting between them. Germline V gene data show CDR1 as LGHNA and CDR2 as YSLEER. The CDR3 totals 15 residues. In DNA form, the CDR3 reads TGCGCCAGCAGCCAAGACCATGCTAGCAGTTACGAGCAGTACTTC. Protein product: CASSQDHASSYEQYF.

The J gene is TRBJ2-5, the V gene TRBV29-1, with D unclear. The ends were cut back, 4 bases at V and 0 bases at J, with 6 bases in the middle. CDR3 size: 12 residues. Germline CDR1 SQVTM, CDR2 ANQGSEA. CDR3 in amino acids: CSVAEYQETQYF. CDR3 DNA sequence: TGCAGCGTTGCTGAGTACCAAGAGACCCAGTACTTC.

The CDR3 nucleotides are TGTGCCAGCAGTGATGTGGGGTCACGGGACGAGCAGTACTTC. Translating it yields CASSDVGSRDEQYF. This sequence joins TRBV6-1 and TRBJ2-7; D ambiguous. Germline V CDR1 and CDR2: MNHNS, SASEGT. There are 14 residues in the CDR3. With 3 bases removed from V and 5 bases from J, the gap between germline ends came to 14 bases.

This chain links TRBV5-6 with TRBJ2-1, with TRBD2 identical over 9 bases. The junction had 14 bases not matched to a gene; V was cut back by 0 bases and J by 7 bases. Germline V gene lookup returns CDR1 SGHDT and CDR2 YYEEEE. This CDR3 has 18 residues. This CDR3 is CASSLVISGRPRDNEQFF. CDR3 coding DNA: TGTGCCAGCAGCTTGGTTATTAGCGGGAGACCCCGTGATAATGAGCAGTTCTTC.

This chain connects TRBV5-4 to TRBJ2-7, with TRBD2 matching over 8 bases. Germline assignment: CDR1 SGHNT and CDR2 YYREEE (reference sequence). With 0 bases clipped from V and 3 bases from J, the junction kept 5 bases outside the gene matches. CDR3 length equals 15 residues. The CDR3 reads CASSLAGGALYEQYF. The DNA of the CDR3 is TGTGCCAGCAGCTTGGCGGGAGGGGCCCTCTACGAGCAGTACTTC.

Note on this clone: A junction end diverges from the germline sequence, so it may reflect a read error. The CDR3 is CPHSSQANTGELFF. The DNA of the CDR3 is TGCCCACATTCATCCCAGGCGAACACCGGGGAGCTGTTTTTT. The chain has TRBV9 and TRBJ2-2; no reliable D call. The CDR3 extends over 14 amino acids. Germline V gene lookup returns CDR1 SGDLS and CDR2 YYNGEE.

DNA for the CDR3: TGTGCCAGCACCCTTACTAGCGACCACTACGAGCAGTACTTC. This encodes CASTLTSDHYEQYF. The chain recombines TRBV27 with TRBJ2-7, with 7 bases fitting TRBD2. V shed 7 bases and J 3 bases; nucleotides not matched to a gene: 9. From germline, CDR1 is MNHEY and CDR2 SMNVEV (reference sequence). The CDR3 contains 14 residues.

The rearrangement uses TRBV29-1 and TRBJ2-7; 10 bases align to TRBD1. Losses at the gene ends were 3 bases for V and 5 bases for J; bases not matched to a gene: 10. From germline, CDR1 is SQVTM and CDR2 ANQGSEA. The CDR3 has 15 amino acids. CDR3: CSVDSRTGGANEQYF. CDR3 DNA: TGCAGCGTTGATAGTAGGACAGGGGGGGCGAACGAGCAGTACTTC.

The V gene is TRBV14, the J gene TRBJ2-7, with D tentatively TRBD1 (5 bases). This CDR3 is 14 amino acids long. Per germline, CDR1 SGHDN and CDR2 FVKESK. Deletions cut 1 base from V and 9 bases from J, with 16 bases between. CDR3 residues: CASSQVGLPTWQYF. The DNA of the CDR3 is TGTGCCAGCAGCCAAGTGGGGCTCCCTACGTGGCAGTACTTC.

V is TRBV5-1 and J is TRBJ2-3; D remains unclear. Deletions cut 0 bases from V and 4 bases from J, with 9 bases between. The CDR3 loop spans 14 amino acids. Germline assignment: CDR1 SGHRS and CDR2 YFSETQ. CDR3 bases: TGCGCCAGCAGCTTGGCCCAAAACCCAGATACGCAGTATTTT. The encoded protein is CASSLAQNPDTQYF.